What follows are 18 T cell receptor beta chains derived from one specimen sequenced in a study of T cell repertoires in cytomegalovirus infection. TCRdb reanalysed the reads using MiXCR and keeps one entry per CDR3 protein. The table includes roughly 200,000 distinct CDR3 sequences, about 15% detected once. Sequencing was performed on CD8+ T cells from PBMCs. These receptors all come from a human donor in good health (CMV status not recorded). Some clones in this sample may be carry-over from other donors' samples.

The J gene is TRBJ2-2, the V gene TRBV5-4; 10 bases line up with TRBD1. CDR1 SGHNT and CDR2 YYREEE come from the germline V gene (reference sequence). The CDR3 loop spans 14 amino acids. The V gene end was trimmed by 3 bases and the J gene end by 7 bases; junction bases not matched to a gene: 3. CDR3 residues: CASSWGQGYGELFF. The CDR3 nucleotides are TGTGCCAGCAGCTGGGGACAGGGGTACGGGGAGCTGTTTTTT.

This clonotype was recorded at least ten times. The chain links TRBV7-9 to TRBJ2-7; 11 bases are a match to TRBD1. Germline V CDR1 and CDR2: SEHNR, FQNEAQ (reference sequence). The ends lost 2 bases at V and 4 bases at J; junction bases unmatched: 7. CDR3 length: 16 residues. The CDR3 spells CASSLIAGQGGYEQYF. The CDR3 DNA reads TGTGCCAGCAGCTTAATTGCGGGACAGGGGGGATACGAGCAGTACTTC. Combining the CDR3 with reference TRBV7-9 and TRBJ2-7 gives the whole variable domain DTGVSQNPRHKITKRGQNVTFRCDPISEHNRLYWYRQTLGQGPEFLTYFQNEAQLEKSRLLSDRFSAERPKGSFSTLEIQRTEQGDSAMYLCASSLIAGQGGYEQYFGPGTRLTVT.

The genes are TRBV6-5 and TRBJ2-1, with D perhaps TRBD2 (6 bases). Germline lookup yields CDR1 MNHEY and CDR2 SVGAGI. The V gene lost 2 bases and the J gene lost 5 bases, with 10 bases spanning the gap. CDR3 length: 14 amino acids. CDR3 amino acids: CASSYGIADNEQFF. CDR3 sequence (DNA): TGTGCCAGCAGTTACGGGATAGCGGACAATGAGCAGTTCTTC.

This sequence joins TRBV7-3 and TRBJ2-1; D possibly corresponds to TRBD1 (6 bases). V was clipped by 0 bases and J by 8 bases, with 17 bases between them. The CDR3 totals 16 residues. Germline-derived CDR1 and CDR2 are SGHTA and FQGTGA. CDR3 region: CASSLTAPEGQYEQFF. As DNA, the CDR3 is TGTGCCAGCAGCTTAACGGCCCCCGAAGGACAGTATGAGCAGTTCTTC. Full variable domain (outside the CDR3, taken from reference TRBV7-3 and TRBJ2-1): GAGVSQTPSNKVTEKGKYVELRCDPISGHTALYWYRQSLGQGPEFLIYFQGTGAADDSGLPNDRFFAVRPEGSVSTLKIQRTERGDSAVYLCASSLTAPEGQYEQFFGPGTRLTVL.

The rearrangement links TRBV29-1 to TRBJ1-1; TRBD1 matches at 10 bases. The CDR3 spans 18 residues. The ends lost 6 bases at V and 1 base at J; junction bases unmatched: 17. Looked up from germline, CDR1 is SQVTM and CDR2 is ANQGSEA. CDR3 nucleotide sequence: TGCAGCGTCCCACCTCGTCTAGGACAGGGGGGGTCGAACACTGAAGCTTTCTTT. Translated: CSVPPRLGQGGSNTEAFF.

This clonotype occurred a few times. The chain links TRBV4-1 to TRBJ1-5; D is uncertain. There are 15 residues in the CDR3. The germline V gene has CDR1 MGHRA and CDR2 YSYEKL. V was clipped by 3 bases and J by 4 bases, with 13 bases between them. The chain's CDR3 is CASSQNRALNQPQHF. Written as DNA, the CDR3 is TGCGCCAGCAGCCAGAACCGGGCCCTAAATCAGCCCCAGCATTTT.

This chain connects TRBV6-6 to TRBJ2-7; D remains ambiguous. CDR1 and CDR2 from the germline V gene are MNHNY and SVGAGI (reference sequence). Trimming removed 0 bases from V and 0 bases from J, with 9 bases in between. The CDR3 is 15 residues long. Here the CDR3 reads CASSYSNSRSYEQYF. As DNA, the CDR3 is TGTGCCAGCAGTTACTCGAATTCCCGCTCCTACGAGCAGTACTTC.

The chain uses TRBV4-2 and TRBJ2-5; D is uncertain. The germline V and J ends were trimmed by 1 base and 5 bases, with 5 bases remaining between them. This CDR3 region has 12 residues. In germline, CDR1 is LGHNA, CDR2 YNFKEQ. The CDR3 loop reads CASSQAVETQYF. In DNA form, the CDR3 reads TGTGCCAGCAGCCAAGCCGTGGAGACCCAGTACTTC.

This clonotype has only a few counts. The gene calls are TRBV15 and TRBJ1-2; D is unclear. V lost 0 bases, J lost 3 bases, and 11 bases lay in between. The CDR3 has 15 residues. The germline V gene has CDR1 LNHNV and CDR2 YYDKDF (reference sequence). The CDR3 bases are TGTGCCACCAGCAGAGAAAATTCGAACTACTATGGCTACACCTTC. Its translation is CATSRENSNYYGYTF.

The chain couples TRBV6-2 or TRBV6-3 to TRBJ1-5; the match to TRBD1 covers 10 bases. J lost 0 bases, V lost 0 bases, and 5 bases had no gene match. The CDR3 is 18 residues long. In germline, CDR1 is MNHEY, CDR2 SVGEGT. The CDR3 sequence is CASSYSGQGRHSNQPQHF. CDR3 nucleotide sequence: TGTGCCAGCAGTTACTCGGGACAGGGGAGGCATAGCAATCAGCCCCAGCATTTT.

This chain connects TRBV7-9 to TRBJ1-3; TRBD1 matches at 8 bases. Losses at the gene ends were 6 bases for V and 3 bases for J; bases not matched to a gene: 10. CDR3 length: 16 amino acids. The germline CDR1 and CDR2 sequences are SEHNR and FQNEAQ (reference sequence). The CDR3 loop is CASRPADRGYGNTIYF. The CDR3 DNA is TGTGCCAGCAGGCCCGCAGACAGGGGTTATGGAAACACCATATATTTT.

Notes on this clonotype: It is likely a read error, because the conserved phenylalanine at the end of the CDR3 is missing. V gene TRBV2 combines with J gene TRBJ1-1, with TRBD1 matching 7 bases. Trimming at V came to 3 bases and at J to 0 bases, leaving 10 bases not matched to a gene. Per germline, CDR1 SNHLY and CDR2 FYNNEI. The CDR3 is 17 amino acids. CDR3 bases: TGTGCCAGCAGTGACAGGGGGGCGACTGGGATGAACACTGAAGCTTTCTTA. This codes for CASSDRGATGMNTEAFL.

The chain joins TRBV7-8 to TRBJ1-5; D not resolved. Germline CDR1 is SGHVS and CDR2 is FQNEAQ. The V gene lost 5 bases and the J gene lost 6 bases, with 20 bases spanning the gap. The length of the CDR3 is 16 residues. Here the CDR3 DNA reads TGTGCCAGCAGCCCGGACGACATTAGGGTCGGTCAGCCCCAGCATTTT. Translating gives CASSPDDIRVGQPQHF.

This sequence joins TRBV6-1 and TRBJ2-7; D not certain. Germline V gene lookup returns CDR1 MNHNS and CDR2 SASEGT. V dropped 5 bases and J dropped 0 bases, with 5 bases sitting between them. The CDR3 has 12 amino acids. The CDR3 loop reads CASSWISYEQYF. Written as DNA, the CDR3 is TGTGCCAGCAGTTGGATCTCCTACGAGCAGTACTTC.

The chain couples TRBV29-1 to TRBJ2-1; D is unclear. CDR3 size: 12 residues. Germline V gene sequence: CDR1 SQVTM, CDR2 ANQGSEA. Trimming removed 3 bases at V and 3 bases at J, with 6 bases between. CDR3 sequence: CSVDGDYNEQFF. CDR3 nucleotides: TGCAGCGTTGATGGGGACTACAATGAGCAGTTCTTC.

The chain links TRBV5-5 to TRBJ2-3, with D possibly TRBD2 on 5 matching bases. The CDR3 sequence is 15 residues long. V was shortened by 1 base and J by 0 bases, with 9 bases between the two germline ends. Germline CDR1 SGHKS, CDR2 YYEKEE (reference sequence). CDR3 sequence: CASSLRGRSTDTQYF. In DNA form, the CDR3 reads TGTGCCAGCAGCTTGAGAGGGCGGAGCACAGATACGCAGTATTTT.

This clonotype was counted a few times. V is TRBV4-1 and J is TRBJ2-3; D is undetermined. This CDR3 is built from 14 residues. V was pared by 0 bases and J by 3 bases, with 7 bases between. Per the germline V gene, CDR1 is MGHRA and CDR2 is YSYEKL. CDR3 protein: CASSQEPTTDTQYF. The CDR3 nucleotides read TGCGCCAGCAGCCAAGAGCCGACGACAGATACGCAGTATTTT.

The table lists this clonotype with a few counts. This chain links TRBV29-1 with TRBJ2-3; D possibly uses TRBD1 or TRBD2 (6 bases each). In germline, CDR1 is SQVTM, CDR2 ANQGSEA. V was clipped by 4 bases and J by 0 bases, with 14 bases between them. The CDR3 has 15 residues. The CDR3 here is CSVVEEGDSTDTQYF. The CDR3 nucleotides are TGCAGCGTTGTCGAGGAGGGGGACAGCACAGATACGCAGTATTTT.